Listed here are 32 T cell receptor beta chains from one sample, sequenced in a study of Siglec-9 on CD8 T cells in melanoma. Data came from immunoSEQ multiplex PCR; TCRdb stores just in-frame clones and leaves some out. The sample consists of roughly 30,000 clones, 75% to 85% of them appearing once. Sequencing was carried out using Siglec-9- CD8+ T cells sorted from blood. These receptors originate from a human donor in good health.

A single count supports this clone. This chain joins TRBV27 and TRBJ2-1; the D gene is possibly TRBD2 (6 bases). The CDR3 sequence is 15 residues long. With 2 bases removed from V and 3 bases from J, the gap between germline ends came to 11 bases. CDR1 is MNHEY, CDR2 SMNVEV, per germline (reference sequence). CDR3 nucleotide sequence: TGTGCCAGCAGTTTAGCGGGGCACCTCTACAATGAGCAGTTCTTC. Its protein product is CASSLAGHLYNEQFF.

This clone was counted between two and nine times. This chain joins TRBV6-5 and TRBJ1-5; no clear D gene. Per germline, CDR1 MNHEY and CDR2 SVGAGI. Trimming stripped 10 bases from V and 1 base from J, with 11 bases between. The CDR3 has 13 amino acids. The CDR3 is CAIASASNQPQHF. CDR3 in DNA: TGTGCCATCGCCTCCGCGAGCAATCAGCCCCAGCATTTT.

The chain carries TRBV11-2 and TRBJ1-4, with D unclear. Germline CDR1 is SGHAT and CDR2 is FQNNGV. Trimming stripped 10 bases from V and 4 bases from J, with 13 bases between. The CDR3 has 13 residues. This CDR3 is CATSNNLNEKLFF. DNA of the CDR3: TGTGCCACCTCCAACAACCTTAATGAAAAACTGTTTTTT.

V usage is TRBV9 and J usage is TRBJ2-4; 12 bases line up with TRBD2. The CDR3 contains 16 residues. CDR1 is SGDLS and CDR2 is YYNGEE in the germline V gene. The V gene end was trimmed by 4 bases and the J gene end by 2 bases; junction bases not matched to a gene: 4. The CDR3 is CASSTLAGGPKNIQYF. DNA for the CDR3: TGTGCCAGCAGCACGCTAGCGGGAGGGCCCAAAAACATTCAGTACTTC.

V gene TRBV19 combines with J gene TRBJ2-1; 13 bases fit TRBD2. Germline V gene sequence: CDR1 LNHDA, CDR2 SQIVND (reference sequence). The V and J ends lost 7 bases and 6 bases, in that order; junction bases with no gene match: 12. There are 17 residues in the CDR3. In DNA form, the CDR3 reads TGTGCCAGTACCCCGACTAGCGGGGGGCCCCTATTCAATGAGCAGTTCTTC. As protein: CASTPTSGGPLFNEQFF.

V is TRBV5-4 and J is TRBJ2-7; 12 bases are a match to TRBD2. The CDR3 sequence is 16 residues long. Germline lookup yields CDR1 SGHNT and CDR2 YYREEE (reference sequence). The J segment lost 3 bases and the V segment lost 0 bases, leaving 4 bases of the junction unmatched. Here the CDR3 reads CASSLGSGLAGYEQYF. The CDR3 DNA reads as TGTGCCAGCAGCTTGGGCTCGGGACTAGCGGGCTACGAGCAGTACTTC.

The J gene is TRBJ1-5, the V gene TRBV15; D unclear. The V end was cut by 6 bases, the J end by 0 bases, with 12 bases between. CDR3 size: 15 residues. Germline CDR1 LNHNV, CDR2 YYDKDF (reference sequence). In DNA form, the CDR3 reads TGTGCCACCAGTCTTCACCCACATAGCAATCAGCCCCAGCATTTT. Translated: CATSLHPHSNQPQHF.

This chain joins TRBV10-1 and TRBJ2-7; D possibly corresponds to TRBD2 (6 bases). Germline V lookup: CDR1 WNHNN, CDR2 SYGVQD (reference sequence). This CDR3 region has 13 residues. Trimming removed 0 bases from V and 7 bases from J, with 10 bases in between. The CDR3, as DNA: TGCGCCAGCAGTGAGTCGGGAGGATTTGAGCAGTACTTC. It is translated as CASSESGGFEQYF.

V gene TRBV19 combines with J gene TRBJ1-1; 9 nucleotides match TRBD1. Germline V CDR1 and CDR2: LNHDA, SQIVND (reference sequence). The CDR3 extends over 19 amino acids. V lost 5 bases and J lost 4; bases outside the gene matches: 20. The CDR3 DNA reads TGTGCCAGTAGTTCGTTGGCCGGACAGGGGTTTGGTGTACGCACTGAAGCTTTCTTT. It specifies CASSSLAGQGFGVRTEAFF.

V usage is TRBV7-9 and J usage is TRBJ2-1; 9 positions match TRBD1. The germline gives CDR1 SEHNR, CDR2 FQNEAQ (reference sequence). The CDR3 covers 16 residues. After removal of 1 base from V and 3 bases from J, the junction contained 4 bases not matched to a gene. DNA of the CDR3: TGTGCCAGCAGCTTAGGAGACAGGGGGATCTACAATGAGCAGTTCTTC. Amino acids: CASSLGDRGIYNEQFF.

This sequence joins TRBV27 and TRBJ2-2; D is undetermined. Germline CDR1 MNHEY, CDR2 SMNVEV (reference sequence). Trimming took off 4 bases at V and 5 bases at J, with 11 bases between the two ends. The CDR3 sequence is 14 residues long. The CDR3 sequence is CASSWRQVTGELFF. CDR3 bases: TGTGCCAGCAGTTGGAGACAAGTTACCGGGGAGCTGTTTTTT.

This clone was seen once. The chain is built from TRBV6-6 and TRBJ2-2; TRBD1 matches 7 bases. The V and J ends lost 0 bases and 7 bases, in that order; junction bases with no gene match: 8. This CDR3 has 16 residues. Germline loops: CDR1 MNHNY, CDR2 SVGAGI (reference sequence). CDR3 loop: CASSYSGTVGNGELFF. The CDR3 DNA sequence: TGTGCCAGCAGTTACTCGGGGACAGTTGGCAACGGGGAGCTGTTTTTT.

The V call is TRBV5-1, the J call TRBJ2-7; 9 bases match TRBD1. Germline V gives CDR1 SGHRS, CDR2 YFSETQ. V was clipped by 5 bases and J by 1 base; unmatched bases: 1. This CDR3 has 13 residues. The CDR3 nucleotides read TGCGCCAGCAGACAGGGGGCGTCCTACGAGCAGTACTTC. It translates to CASRQGASYEQYF.

The J gene is TRBJ1-3, the V gene TRBV4-1; TRBD1 aligns across 7 bases. The CDR3 covers 18 residues. Germline V CDR1 and CDR2: MGHRA, YSYEKL. Unmatched junction bases numbered 11, after V lost 3 bases and J lost 0 bases. The CDR3 DNA sequence: TGCGCCAGCAGCCAGGATTTGGGTCAGGGGGTCTCTGGAAACACCATATATTTT. Residues: CASSQDLGQGVSGNTIYF.

In this sample, this clone turned up a few times. The genes are TRBV4-1 and TRBJ1-1; D gene uncertain. Deletions cut 0 bases from V and 4 bases from J, with 12 bases between. The CDR3 has 15 amino acids. CDR1 is MGHRA, CDR2 YSYEKL, per germline. CDR3 bases: TGCGCCAGCAGCCAAGAGGCGGGGTTGGTCACTGAAGCTTTCTTT. Its translation is CASSQEAGLVTEAFF.

This clone has only a few counts. The chain employs TRBV27 and TRBJ1-1; 9 nucleotides align to TRBD1. V gave up 2 bases and J gave up 8 bases; unmatched junction bases: 9. CDR1 and CDR2 from the germline V gene are MNHEY and SMNVEV (reference sequence). CDR3 length: 15 amino acids. As DNA, the CDR3 is TGTGCCAGCAGTTTAACAGGGGGCGCGGGGGGGGAAGCTTTCTTT. Residues: CASSLTGGAGGEAFF.

V usage is TRBV15 and J usage is TRBJ2-7; no definite D call. Germline assignment: CDR1 LNHNV and CDR2 YYDKDF (reference sequence). The germline V and J ends were trimmed by 6 bases and 0 bases, with 9 bases remaining between them. The CDR3 contains 13 residues. In DNA form, the CDR3 reads TGTGCCACCAGGGCCAGATCCTCCTACGAGCAGTACTTC. Protein sequence: CATRARSSYEQYF.

This chain joins TRBV6-1 and TRBJ1-5; TRBD1 agrees at 7 bases. Trimming took 5 bases from V and 6 from J; bases not matched to a gene: 4. CDR3 length equals 13 residues. Germline CDR1 and CDR2: MNHNS and SASEGT. CDR3 bases: TGTGCCAGCAGTCCAGGGGGGATTCAGCCCCAGCATTTT. Amino acids: CASSPGGIQPQHF.

This rearrangement joins TRBV6-1 to TRBJ2-2; D call uncertain. With 0 bases removed from V and 8 bases from J, the gap between germline ends came to 13 bases. Germline CDR1 is MNHNS and CDR2 is SASEGT. The CDR3 runs 15 residues. DNA for the CDR3: TGTGCCAGCAGTGAAGCCCCGACTGGCCCGGGGGAGCTGTTTTTT. Protein product: CASSEAPTGPGELFF.

The chain is built from TRBV14 and TRBJ1-1, with D unclear. Germline V gives CDR1 SGHDN, CDR2 FVKESK. The V end lost 1 base, the J end lost 3 bases, and 6 bases lay between the germline ends. CDR3 length: 13 amino acids. The DNA for the CDR3 is TGTGCCAGCAGCCAAGGGGTATACACTGAAGCTTTCTTT. Translated: CASSQGVYTEAFF. Complete variable domain (other parts from reference TRBV14 and TRBJ1-1): EAGVTQFPSHSVIEKGQTVTLRCDPISGHDNLYWYRRVMGKEIKFLLHFVKESKQDESGMPNNRFLAERTGGTYSTLKVQPAELEDSGVYFCASSQGVYTEAFFGQGTRLTVV.

The chain recombines TRBV27 with TRBJ1-1; perhaps TRBD1 as D (6 bases). There are 14 residues in the CDR3. The germline V and J ends were trimmed by 2 bases and 7 bases, with 14 bases remaining between them. Germline-derived CDR1 and CDR2 are MNHEY and SMNVEV (reference sequence). In nucleotides, the CDR3 is TGTGCCAGCAGTTTAACAGGGTCCGCCAGTGAAGCTTTCTTT. Protein: CASSLTGSASEAFF.

The chain couples TRBV30 to TRBJ2-7; D is ambiguous. Trimming removed 0 bases from V and 3 bases from J, with 15 bases in between. Germline V lookup: CDR1 GTSNPN, CDR2 SVGIG (reference sequence). The CDR3 has 15 amino acids. The CDR3 DNA follows: TGTGCCTGGAGTGTTGGTTTCGGAGTGGTCTACGAGCAGTACTTC. This translates into CAWSVGFGVVYEQYF.

V is TRBV5-4 and J is TRBJ1-2, with D perhaps matching TRBD1 (5 bases). With 6 bases removed from V and 8 bases from J, the gap between germline ends came to 20 bases. Germline CDR1 SGHNT, CDR2 YYREEE (reference sequence). CDR3 size: 14 residues. CDR3 amino acids: CASTGGVAGLGYTF. CDR3 bases: TGTGCCAGCACCGGAGGAGTGGCAGGGCTCGGCTACACCTTC.

The CDR3 nucleotides read TGTGCCAGCAGTGCCGGGACTAGCGGGGGGGGACCCTACAATGAGCAGTTCTTC. The encoded protein is CASSAGTSGGGPYNEQFF. The chain has TRBV9 and TRBJ2-1, with 16 nucleotides matching TRBD2. The CDR3 covers 18 residues. V was pared by 5 bases and J by 2 bases, with 7 bases of the junction left unmatched. Germline assignment: CDR1 SGDLS and CDR2 YYNGEE.

This sequence joins TRBV6-6 and TRBJ2-2, with D possibly matching TRBD1 (6 bases). The CDR3 extends over 13 amino acids. Trimming removed 6 bases from V and 1 base from J, with 6 bases in between. Germline lookup yields CDR1 MNHNY and CDR2 SVGAGI (reference sequence). The CDR3 region has the DNA TGTGCCAGCAGGACAGGGAACACCGGGGAGCTGTTTTTT. As protein: CASRTGNTGELFF.

The V gene is TRBV10-2, the J gene TRBJ1-1, with 7 bases aligning to TRBD1. Losses at the gene ends were 6 bases for V and 3 bases for J; bases not matched to a gene: 13. Germline assignment: CDR1 WSHSY and CDR2 SAAADI. The CDR3 is 16 amino acids. The CDR3 DNA reads TGCGCCAGCAGATTTTCGTCGACAGGGCGGGACACTGAAGCTTTCTTT. Its translation is CASRFSSTGRDTEAFF.

The chain combines TRBV30 with TRBJ1-3, with D unresolved. Per germline, CDR1 GTSNPN and CDR2 SVGIG (reference sequence). This CDR3 contains 14 residues. V lost 4 bases to trimming and J lost 4 bases, with 14 bases between them. The CDR3 DNA reads TGTGCCTGGAATGGACCCCTCGCCGGAAACACCATATATTTT. Translation gives CAWNGPLAGNTIYF.

The V and J genes are TRBV19 and TRBJ1-5; D remains unclear. CDR3 length: 12 amino acids. V shed 3 bases and J shed 6 bases, with 6 bases lying between them. Germline CDR1 is LNHDA and CDR2 is SQIVND (reference sequence). In nucleotides, the CDR3 is TGTGCCAGTAGTATCGGGGTTCAGCCCCAGCATTTT. It codes for CASSIGVQPQHF.

This clone appeared a few times. The J gene is TRBJ1-1, the V gene TRBV10-1; D uncertain. V was pared by 0 bases and J by 5 bases, with 13 bases between. Germline CDR1 and CDR2: WNHNN and SYGVQD (reference sequence). The CDR3 is 15 residues long. The CDR3 sequence: CASSESDYLPTEAFF. For the CDR3, the DNA is TGCGCCAGCAGTGAGTCGGACTATTTGCCGACTGAAGCTTTCTTT.

V usage is TRBV27 and J usage is TRBJ2-1; D possibly corresponds to TRBD1 (6 bases). The CDR3 has 13 residues. Trimming removed 8 bases from V and 5 bases from J, with 13 bases in between. Germline values: CDR1 MNHEY, CDR2 SMNVEV (reference sequence). The CDR3 coding sequence is TGTGCCAGCGGGTGGACAGAAGACAATGAGCAGTTCTTC. Translation: CASGWTEDNEQFF.

The V and J genes are TRBV2 and TRBJ2-1; 11 positions match TRBD2. In germline, CDR1 is SNHLY, CDR2 FYNNEI. This CDR3 spans 17 amino acids. J lost 7 bases, V lost 3 bases, and 11 bases had no gene match. The CDR3 region is CASSDPTSGRMVNEQFF. Written as DNA, the CDR3 is TGTGCCAGCAGTGATCCTACTAGCGGGAGAATGGTGAATGAGCAGTTCTTC.

The chain has TRBV5-1 and TRBJ2-3; possibly TRBD2 for D (6 bases). The CDR3 is made up of 17 amino acids. Germline V CDR1 and CDR2: SGHRS, YFSETQ. Trimming shortened V by 3 bases and J by 2 bases, and 19 bases separated the two germline ends. The DNA of the CDR3 is TGCGCCAGCAGCTCCCTGGAGACTCGCGGGACCACAGATACGCAGTATTTT. Translated, it gives CASSSLETRGTTDTQYF.